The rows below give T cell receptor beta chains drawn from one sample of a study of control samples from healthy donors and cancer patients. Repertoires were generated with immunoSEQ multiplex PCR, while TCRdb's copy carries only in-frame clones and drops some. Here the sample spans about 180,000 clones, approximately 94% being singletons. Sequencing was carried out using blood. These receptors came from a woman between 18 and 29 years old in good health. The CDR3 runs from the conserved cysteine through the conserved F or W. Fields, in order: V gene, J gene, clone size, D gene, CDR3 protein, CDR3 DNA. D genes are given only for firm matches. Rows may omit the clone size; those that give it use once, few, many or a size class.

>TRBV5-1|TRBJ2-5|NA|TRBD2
CASSRETSGETQYF
TGCGCCAGCAGCCGAGAAACTAGCGGAGAGACCCAGTACTTC
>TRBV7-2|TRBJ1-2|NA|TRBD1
CASSILQGAGGYTF
TGTGCCAGCAGCATCCTACAGGGGGCGGGAGGCTACACCTTC
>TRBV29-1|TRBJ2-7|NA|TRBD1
CSVIPGTGQHSYEQYF
TGCAGCGTCATCCCCGGGACAGGGCAACACTCCTACGAGCAGTACTTC
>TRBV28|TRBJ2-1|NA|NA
CASSGPRLAIYNEQFF
TGTGCCAGCAGTGGGCCACGGTTGGCTATCTACAATGAGCAGTTCTTC
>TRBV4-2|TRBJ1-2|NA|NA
CASSQESRESGYTF
TGTGCCAGCAGCCAAGAATCAAGGGAAAGTGGCTACACCTTC
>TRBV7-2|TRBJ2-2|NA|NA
CASSYIQGAGELFF
TGTGCCAGCAGCTACATACAGGGTGCCGGGGAGCTGTTTTTT
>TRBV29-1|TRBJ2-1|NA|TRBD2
CSVGNGGRAYNEQFF
TGCAGCGTTGGGAATGGCGGGAGGGCCTACAATGAGCAGTTCTTC
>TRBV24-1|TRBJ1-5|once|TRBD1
CATSDRDRGRGNQPQHF
TGTGCCACCAGTGATCGAGACAGGGGAAGAGGCAATCAGCCCCAGCATTTT
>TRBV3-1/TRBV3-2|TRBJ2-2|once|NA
CASSQAWGTGGTGELFF
TGTGCCAGCAGCCAAGCGTGGGGTACAGGAGGAACCGGGGAGCTGTTTTTT
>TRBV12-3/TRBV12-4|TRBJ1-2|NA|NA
CASSSGLKYGYTF
TGTGCCAGCAGTTCGGGGCTAAAATATGGCTACACCTTC
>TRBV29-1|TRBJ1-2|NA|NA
CSVDDGTNYGYTF
TGCAGCGTTGACGACGGCACAAACTATGGCTACACCTTC
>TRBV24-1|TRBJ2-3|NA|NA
CATSDPGTPGFTQYF
TGTGCCACCAGTGACCCAGGGACCCCGGGATTTACGCAGTATTTT
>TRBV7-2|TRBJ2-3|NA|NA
CASSPRTDTQYF
TGTGCCAGCAGCCCCCGCACAGATACGCAGTATTTT
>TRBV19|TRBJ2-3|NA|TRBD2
CASSTGLDSTDTQYF
TGTGCCAGTAGTACGGGACTAGATAGCACAGATACGCAGTATTTT
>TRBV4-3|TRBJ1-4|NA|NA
CASSQDLGDESEKLFF
TGCGCCAGCAGCCAAGATCTGGGAGATGAGTCTGAAAAACTGTTTTTT
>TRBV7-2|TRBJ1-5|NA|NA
CASSLRADQPQHF
TGTGCCAGCAGCTTGAGGGCCGATCAGCCCCAGCATTTT
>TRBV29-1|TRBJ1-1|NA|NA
CSVEDRGYGFTEAFF
TGCAGCGTTGAAGATCGGGGGTACGGGTTCACTGAAGCTTTCTTT
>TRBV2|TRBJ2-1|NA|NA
CASRGNEQFF
TGTGCCAGCCGCGGGAATGAGCAGTTCTTC
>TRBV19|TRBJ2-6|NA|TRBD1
CASRPSPLDRGSSGANVLTF
TGTGCCAGTCGACCCTCTCCGCTGGACAGGGGCTCCTCTGGGGCCAACGTCCTGACTTTC
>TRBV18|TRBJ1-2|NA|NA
CASSLNEGQGNGYTF
TGTGCCAGCTCACTCAACGAGGGGCAGGGGAATGGCTACACCTTC
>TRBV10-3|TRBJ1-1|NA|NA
CAISEFVRGKDTEAFF
TGTGCCATCAGTGAGTTCGTCAGGGGCAAGGACACTGAAGCTTTCTTT
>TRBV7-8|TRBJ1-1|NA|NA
CASSADPRTTFF
TGTGCCAGCAGTGCGGACCCTCGGACGACTTTCTTT
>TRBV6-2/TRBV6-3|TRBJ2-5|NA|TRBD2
CASSWTSPGETQYF
TGTGCCAGCAGTTGGACTAGCCCGGGGGAGACCCAGTACTTC
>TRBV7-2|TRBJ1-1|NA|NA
CASSTRGYEAFF
TGTGCCAGCAGCACGCGTGGGTATGAAGCTTTCTTT
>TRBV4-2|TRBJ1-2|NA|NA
CASSFPGAVAGYTF
TGTGCCAGCAGCTTCCCGGGGGCTGTGGCTGGCTACACCTTC
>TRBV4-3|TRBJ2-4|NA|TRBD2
CASSQEGGGRNIQYF
TGCGCCAGCAGCCAAGAGGGGGGAGGGAGGAACATTCAGTACTTC
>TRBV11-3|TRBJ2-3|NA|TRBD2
CASRGQRRGGQADTQYF
TGTGCCAGCAGAGGACAGAGGCGGGGGGGCCAGGCGGATACGCAGTATTTT
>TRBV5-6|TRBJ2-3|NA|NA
CASTETGGTDTQYF
TGTGCCAGCACGGAGACGGGGGGCACAGATACGCAGTATTTT
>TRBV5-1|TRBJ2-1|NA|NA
CASSPQDPYNEQFF
TGCGCCAGCAGCCCGCAGGACCCCTACAATGAGCAGTTCTTC
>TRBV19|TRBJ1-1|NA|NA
CASSISGAGEAFF
TGTGCCAGTAGTATATCCGGGGCGGGTGAAGCTTTCTTT
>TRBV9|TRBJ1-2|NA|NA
CASSGGVEANYGYTF
TGTGCCAGCAGCGGGGGAGTGGAGGCTAACTATGGCTACACCTTC
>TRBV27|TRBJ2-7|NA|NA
CASSFVPAEEQYF
TGTGCCAGCAGTTTTGTTCCTGCTGAAGAGCAGTACTTC
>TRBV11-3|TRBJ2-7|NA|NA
CASSSRGIYEQYF
TGTGCCAGCAGCTCACGGGGGATTTACGAGCAGTACTTC
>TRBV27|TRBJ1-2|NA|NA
CASKRQEGFGYTF
TGTGCCAGCAAACGACAGGAGGGCTTTGGCTACACCTTC
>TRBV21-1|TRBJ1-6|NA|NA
CASSTQTHYRGPNSPLHF
TGTGCCAGCAGCACGCAAACCCATTACAGGGGTCCCAATTCACCCCTCCACTTT
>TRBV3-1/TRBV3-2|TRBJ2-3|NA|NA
CASRSTDTQYF
TGTGCCAGCAGGAGCACAGATACGCAGTATTTT
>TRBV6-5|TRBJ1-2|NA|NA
CASWAGNGGYTF
TGTGCCAGCTGGGCAGGGAACGGTGGCTACACCTTC
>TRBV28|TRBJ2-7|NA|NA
CASRSHRDYEQYF
TGTGCCAGCAGAAGTCACAGGGACTACGAGCAGTACTTC
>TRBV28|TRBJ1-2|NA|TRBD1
CASSLPGQGRNGYTF
TGTGCCAGCAGTCTCCCCGGACAGGGAAGGAATGGCTACACCTTC
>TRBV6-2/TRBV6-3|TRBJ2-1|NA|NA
CASSKINHEQFF
TGTGCCAGCAGTAAGATCAACCATGAGCAGTTCTTC
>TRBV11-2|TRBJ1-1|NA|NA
CASSLESPVRGRNTEAFF
TGTGCCAGCAGCTTAGAGTCCCCGGTCAGGGGCCGAAACACTGAAGCTTTCTTT